This T cell receptor (beta chain) was sequenced during a study of vaccination and CD4 T cells after COVID-19. Study outcomes and limitations: It was observed that, in convalescent patients, a median around 85% of reactive clones arose only post-vaccination.

Turning to this clonotype: Antigen unknown.

Specified treatment: roughly ten-day PBMC culture with coronavirus spike peptide pools or control peptides (ViraFEST assay). Researchers used the Oncomine TCR Beta short-read assay to sequence DNA from cultured CD4+ T cells. TCRdb recomputed calls from the PCR reads with MiXCR, one row per CDR3 protein. The repertoire has around 6,400 distinct CDR3 sequences, approximately 42% of them found once; the top ten carry approximately 20%. The CDR3 contains 16 residues. V was pared by 4 bases and J by 2 bases, with 9 bases of the junction left unmatched. Per germline, CDR1 MNHEY and CDR2 SVGEGT. The receptor's source is a human donor who had recovered from COVID-19. The sequencing sample was made of CD4+ T cells from blood, cultured in vitro. The chain joins TRBV6-2 or TRBV6-3 to TRBJ2-5, with TRBD2 matching over 8 bases. CDR3 sequence reads: CASSSPREGRQETQYF. CDR3 in DNA: TGTGCCAGCAGTTCACCCCGGGAGGGAAGGCAAGAGACCCAGTACTTC.